This TCR beta chain was documented in a study of T cell repertoires in cytomegalovirus infection. Whole-study context: Through public TCR beta signatures, both CMV infection and matching HLA type were indicated.

This clonotype came up many times. CDR1 and CDR2 (germline): MDHEN, SYDVKM. This CDR3 contains 13 residues. TCRdb passed the reads through MiXCR, listing each CDR3 protein once. The sample includes 300,000 or so distinct CDR3 sequences, 9.6% seen only once; the top ten take 2% to 3%. V gene TRBV28 combines with J gene TRBJ2-2; 9 bases line up with TRBD2. The source is a human donor in good health (CMV status not recorded). Some clones in this sample may be carry-over from other donors' samples. Input material: PBMCs. The CDR3 loop is CASGGRNTGELFF. DNA for the CDR3: TGTGCTAGCGGGGGCCGGAACACCGGGGAGCTGTTTTTT.